This TCR beta chain is from a study of blood T cell repertoires in COVID-19. This clone was seen only a few times. The repertoire was sequenced with immunoSEQ multiplex PCR; TCRdb's copy has only in-frame clones and lacks some. The sample shows more than 140,000 clones, about 86% of them seen only once. The germline gives CDR1 MDHEN, CDR2 SYDVKM. Trimming left V 7 bases short and J 6 bases short, with 16 bases between. CDR3 length equals 13 residues. J is TRBJ2-7 and V is TRBV28, with a tentative D call TRBD2 (6 bases). The specimen sequenced was peripheral blood. The clonotype was recovered from a woman aged 60-75 years with acute or convalescent COVID-19. The DNA of the CDR3 is TGTGCCAGCACCCAGGGCCGCGGGATCGAGCAGTACTTC. Translation: CASTQGRGIEQYF.